This is a list of T cell receptor beta chains from one sample in a study of T-cell reconstitution after alpha-beta-depleted transplantation in children. TCRdb redid the calling of the PCR reads with MiXCR, one entry per CDR3 protein. This sample has 800,000 to 1,000,000 distinct CDR3 sequences, with 25% to 35% found just once. The sequences come from PBMCs, mostly from graft donor cells, collected 360 days after TCRalphabeta/CD19-depleted stem cell transplant. These TCRs come from a boy in the first two years of life who had a stem cell transplant for SCID, so the T cells may come from the graft donor. Each CDR3 is given with its conserved first and last residue. D genes are given only for firm matches. For some rows the clone size is stated as once, few or many, or as a class when expanded; others skip it.

clone_size: -; d_call: -; v_call: TRBV11-2; j_call: TRBJ2-3; cdr3_aa: CASSLDPPSLSSTDTQYF; cdr3_nt: TGTGCCAGCAGCTTAGACCCACCTAGTTTGTCTAGCACAGATACGCAGTATTTT
clone_size: -; d_call: TRBD2; v_call: TRBV11-2; j_call: TRBJ2-3; cdr3_aa: CASSLEPRPAGQRDTQYF; cdr3_nt: TGTGCCAGCAGCTTAGAGCCCCGTCCAGCGGGGCAGAGAGATACGCAGTATTTT
clone_size: -; d_call: -; v_call: TRBV5-1; j_call: TRBJ2-7; cdr3_aa: CASSIAGPYEQYF; cdr3_nt: TGCGCCAGCAGTATCGCAGGGCCCTACGAGCAGTACTTC
clone_size: -; d_call: TRBD1; v_call: TRBV5-5; j_call: TRBJ1-5; cdr3_aa: CASSLVGATGTSNQPQHF; cdr3_nt: TGTGCCAGCAGCTTGGTGGGGGCGACAGGGACCAGCAATCAGCCCCAGCATTTT
clone_size: few; d_call: -; v_call: TRBV4-3; j_call: TRBJ1-2; cdr3_aa: CASSQVPVVYGYTF; cdr3_nt: TGCGCCAGCAGCCAAGTTCCAGTCGTCTATGGCTACACCTTC
clone_size: -; d_call: TRBD1; v_call: TRBV18; j_call: TRBJ2-3; cdr3_aa: CASSPFPGQGADTQYF; cdr3_nt: TGTGCCAGCTCACCGTTCCCAGGACAGGGGGCAGATACGCAGTATTTT
clone_size: -; d_call: -; v_call: TRBV21-1; j_call: TRBJ2-1; cdr3_aa: CASSKAPGNGTSGGSSYNEQFF; cdr3_nt: TGTGCCAGCAGCAAAGCCCCCGGAAATGGGACTAGCGGGGGAAGCTCCTACAATGAGCAGTTCTTC
clone_size: -; d_call: -; v_call: TRBV27; j_call: TRBJ2-3; cdr3_aa: CASSAKGDTDTQYF; cdr3_nt: TGTGCCAGCAGCGCAAAGGGGGACACAGATACGCAGTATTTT
clone_size: -; d_call: TRBD1; v_call: TRBV9; j_call: TRBJ1-1; cdr3_aa: CASTRTGGNTEAFF; cdr3_nt: TGTGCCAGCACCAGGACAGGGGGGAACACTGAAGCTTTCTTT
clone_size: few; d_call: TRBD1; v_call: TRBV3-1; j_call: TRBJ1-2; cdr3_aa: CASSTGTALYGYTF; cdr3_nt: TGTGCCAGCAGCACTGGGACAGCTCTCTATGGCTACACCTTC
clone_size: -; d_call: -; v_call: TRBV15; j_call: TRBJ2-3; cdr3_aa: CATSRGSRRTDTQYF; cdr3_nt: TGTGCCACCAGCAGGGGGTCGCGGAGAACAGATACGCAGTATTTT
clone_size: -; d_call: -; v_call: TRBV1; j_call: TRBJ1-1; cdr3_aa: CASSQVVTGNTKKLGQGGFEAFF; cdr3_nt: TGCGCCAGCAGCCAAGTCGTCACCGGGAACACTAAGAAACTCGGACAGGGCGGTTTTGAAGCTTTCTTT
clone_size: -; d_call: -; v_call: TRBV27; j_call: TRBJ1-4; cdr3_aa: CASSFLLQGVEKLFF; cdr3_nt: TGTGCCAGCAGTTTTCTCTTACAGGGAGTGGAAAAACTGTTTTTT
clone_size: few; d_call: -; v_call: TRBV6-1; j_call: TRBJ2-3; cdr3_aa: CASRRGGPGDTQYF; cdr3_nt: TGTGCCAGCAGGCGGGGCGGGCCGGGAGATACGCAGTATTTT
clone_size: -; d_call: -; v_call: TRBV7-9; j_call: TRBJ1-6; cdr3_aa: CASSLGGPSYNSPLHF; cdr3_nt: TGTGCCAGCAGTTTGGGCGGACCCTCCTATAATTCACCCCTCCACTTT
clone_size: -; d_call: -; v_call: TRBV11-1; j_call: TRBJ2-7; cdr3_aa: CASSLVPGHEQYF; cdr3_nt: TGTGCCAGCAGCTTAGTACCGGGCCACGAGCAGTACTTC
clone_size: -; d_call: TRBD1; v_call: TRBV7-9; j_call: TRBJ1-1; cdr3_aa: CASSSIRDRELNTEAFF; cdr3_nt: TGTGCCAGCAGCTCGATTCGGGACAGGGAATTGAACACTGAAGCTTTCTTT
clone_size: few; d_call: -; v_call: TRBV7-9; j_call: TRBJ2-1; cdr3_aa: CASSGIWDEQFF; cdr3_nt: TGTGCCAGCAGCGGGATTTGGGATGAGCAGTTCTTC
clone_size: few; d_call: -; v_call: TRBV7-9; j_call: TRBJ2-7; cdr3_aa: CASSFNQPYEQYF; cdr3_nt: TGTGCCAGCAGCTTTAATCAACCCTACGAGCAGTACTTC
clone_size: few; d_call: -; v_call: TRBV6-5; j_call: TRBJ1-4; cdr3_aa: CASSYWAGPNEKLFF; cdr3_nt: TGTGCCAGCAGTTACTGGGCAGGTCCTAATGAAAAACTGTTTTTT
clone_size: -; d_call: -; v_call: TRBV2; j_call: TRBJ2-5; cdr3_aa: CASNAYGPAETQYF; cdr3_nt: TGTGCCAGCAACGCGTACGGTCCAGCGGAGACCCAGTACTTC
clone_size: -; d_call: -; v_call: TRBV6-1; j_call: TRBJ1-5; cdr3_aa: CASRQGLSNQPQHF; cdr3_nt: TGTGCCAGCAGACAGGGACTGAGCAATCAGCCCCAGCATTTT
clone_size: -; d_call: -; v_call: TRBV14; j_call: TRBJ1-1; cdr3_aa: CASSRGAMYTEAFF; cdr3_nt: TGTGCCAGCAGCCGCGGGGCCATGTACACTGAAGCTTTCTTT